This T cell receptor (beta chain) was obtained from a study of breast tumors, draining lymph nodes, adjacent tissues. General study results and limits: That most tumor T cells come from lymph nodes remained unproven. Most tumor T cells seemingly derive from lymph node, then expand in tumor. Tumor TCR diversity was below lymph nodes but above nontumor tissue.

MiXCR was run by TCRdb on the multiplex PCR reads, yielding one entry per CDR3 protein. The sample holds over 70,000 distinct CDR3 sequences; around 30% are singletons and the top ten take 8.1%. This clonotype was seen at least ten times. The target antigen is unknown. Axillary draining lymph nodes of breast cancer patients supplied the node samples. The V gene lost 1 base and the J gene lost 13 bases, with 22 bases spanning the gap. CDR1 is DFQATT and CDR2 is SNEGSKA in the germline V gene (reference sequence). The CDR3 length is 15 residues. The sample comprised axillary lymph node tissue. The genes are TRBV20-1 and TRBJ1-4, with TRBD1 as a possible D gene (6 bases). This TCR derives from a female donor with breast cancer. Some clones in this sample may be carry-over from other donors' samples. The CDR3 DNA reads as TGCAGTGCTAGAGCCTCGGACCACCCAGGGGAGCCACTGTTTTTT. This gives the protein CSARASDHPGEPLFF.